This T cell receptor beta chain was recorded in a study of blood T cell repertoires in COVID-19. Study details: Acute-phase and convalescent COVID-19 samples originated in the United States, Italy and Spain. The cDNA or gDNA used as material had been derived from T cells, B-cell-depleted T cells, or PBMCs.

Cohorts were assigned according to the clinical history that participants reported. Germline V gene data show CDR1 as DFQATT and CDR2 as SNEGSKA (reference sequence). This CDR3 is 14 amino acids long. V shed 3 bases and J 4 bases; nucleotides not matched to a gene: 5. Original processing methods: Amplifying reference gene primers gave estimates of nucleated cell counts. TCRdb's copy holds only in-frame clones and misses some; the assay was immunoSEQ multiplex PCR. That table supplies the V and J calls and clone size; D and trimming were determined from the DNA. The sample lists roughly 250,000 clones, 83% occurring once.

The source of this sequence is a woman in her thirties or forties who had been exposed to COVID-19. Sequencing was carried out using PBMCs or T cells enriched from blood (not recorded which). The chain couples TRBV20-1 to TRBJ2-3, with 9 bases aligning to TRBD2. This CDR3 reads CSASSRGGSDTQYF. The CDR3 nucleotides read TGCAGTGCTAGTTCGCGGGGGGGGTCAGATACGCAGTATTTT.